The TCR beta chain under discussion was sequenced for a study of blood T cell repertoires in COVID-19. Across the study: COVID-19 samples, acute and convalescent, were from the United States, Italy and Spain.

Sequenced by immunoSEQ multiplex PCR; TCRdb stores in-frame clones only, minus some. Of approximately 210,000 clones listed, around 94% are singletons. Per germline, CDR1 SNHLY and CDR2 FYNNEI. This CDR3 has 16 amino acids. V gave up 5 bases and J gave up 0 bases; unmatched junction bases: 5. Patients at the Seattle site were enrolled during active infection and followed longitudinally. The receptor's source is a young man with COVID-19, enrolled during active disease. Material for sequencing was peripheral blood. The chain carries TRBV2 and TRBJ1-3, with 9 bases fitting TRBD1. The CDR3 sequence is CASSRTGAYSGNTIYF. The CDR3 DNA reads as TGTGCCAGCAGTAGGACAGGGGCTTACTCTGGAAACACCATATATTTT.